The 4 T cell receptor beta chains presented below share a single source sample, sequenced in a study of T cells in Graves' hyperthyroidism and ophthalmopathy. TCR beta CDR3 regions were amplified from RNA transcripts. First-round RT-PCR with HTBI primers amplified the TCR CDR3 region. A single record per CDR3 protein comes from TCRdb applying MiXCR to the multiplex PCR reads. The data contain over 500,000 distinct CDR3 sequences, 17% of them singletons. Sequencing input: blood. All receptors derive from a woman aged 18-29 years with Graves' ophthalmopathy.

This clonotype was found many times. This chain uses TRBV7-9 with TRBJ2-5; D is possibly TRBD1 (6 bases). The V and J ends lost 1 base and 1 base respectively, with 10 bases between them. This CDR3 region has 15 residues. CDR1 and CDR2 from the germline V gene are SEHNR and FQNEAQ (reference sequence). CDR3 sequence: CASSLEGGIQETQYF. In nucleotides, the CDR3 is TGTGCCAGCAGCTTAGAAGGGGGAATCCAAGAGACCCAGTACTTC.

This chain connects TRBV7-8 to TRBJ1-2, with D uncertain. Looked up from germline, CDR1 is SGHVS and CDR2 is FQNEAQ. The CDR3 length is 14 residues. The V end lost 2 bases, the J end lost 7 bases, and 14 bases lay between the germline ends. CDR3 protein: CASSLLREGGGYTF. The CDR3 region has the DNA TGTGCCAGCAGCTTACTTAGGGAGGGTGGTGGCTACACCTTC.

In this sample, this clonotype turned up a few times. The V gene is TRBV28, the J gene TRBJ1-4, with D unclear. The CDR3 extends over 13 amino acids. CDR1 is MDHEN, CDR2 SYDVKM, per germline. Between the trimmed V and J ends, which lost 2 bases and 5 bases, there was a span of 6 bases. The CDR3 reads CASSLVQNEKLFF. CDR3 DNA: TGTGCCAGCAGTTTAGTTCAGAATGAAAAACTGTTTTTT.

The sample holds a few counts of this clonotype. The chain recombines TRBV11-2 with TRBJ1-1; 9 bases agree with TRBD1. CDR3 length: 15 amino acids. Trimming took 3 bases from V and 3 from J; bases not matched to a gene: 5. Germline assignment: CDR1 SGHAT and CDR2 FQNNGV. The CDR3 spells CASSLTGGTDTEAFF. The CDR3 DNA is TGTGCCAGCAGCTTGACAGGGGGGACGGACACTGAAGCTTTCTTT.